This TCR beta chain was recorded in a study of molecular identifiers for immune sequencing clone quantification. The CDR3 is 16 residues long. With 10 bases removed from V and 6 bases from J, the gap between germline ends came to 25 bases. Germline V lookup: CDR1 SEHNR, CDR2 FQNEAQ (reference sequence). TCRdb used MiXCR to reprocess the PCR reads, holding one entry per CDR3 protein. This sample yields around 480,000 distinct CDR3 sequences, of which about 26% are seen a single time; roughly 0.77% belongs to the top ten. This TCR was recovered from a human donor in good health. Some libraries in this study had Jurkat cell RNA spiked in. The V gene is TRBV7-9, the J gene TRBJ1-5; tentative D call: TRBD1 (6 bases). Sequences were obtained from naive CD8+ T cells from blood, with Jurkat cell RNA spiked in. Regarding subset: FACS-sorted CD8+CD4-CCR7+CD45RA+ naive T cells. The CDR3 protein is CATHLAQQGGGQPQHF. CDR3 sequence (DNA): TGTGCCACACACCTAGCCCAACAGGGAGGGGGTCAGCCCCAGCATTTT.